The source of this TCR beta chain is a study of T-cell reconstitution after alpha-beta-depleted transplantation in children. Study-level points and caveats: It was surviving recipient T cells and thymic progenitors that gave some patients high TCRbeta diversity at day 60. Expanded graft clones numbering several hundred reportedly gave rise to alpha-beta T cells about two months after transplant.

The TCRbeta library was prepared with unique molecular identifiers. TCRdb reprocessed the PCR reads with MiXCR, giving one entry per CDR3 protein. The data show around 200,000 distinct CDR3 sequences, around 9.9% seen once. This clonotype was observed many times. Its antigen is as yet unknown. The source was PBMCs, collected before TCRalphabeta/CD19-depleted stem cell transplant. This sequence was found in a child younger than two with acute myeloid leukemia, due to receive a stem cell transplant.

CDR3 sequence (DNA): TGTGCCAGCAGCCAAGCGAGGGGGCTGGTCTTCACAGATACGCAGTATTTT. Protein: CASSQARGLVFTDTQYF. This chain connects TRBV3-1 to TRBJ2-3; 7 bases are a match to TRBD1. V gave up 1 base and J gave up 2 bases; unmatched junction bases: 9. CDR1 is LGHDT, CDR2 YNNKEL, per germline (reference sequence). CDR3 length: 17 amino acids.